This TCR beta chain was captured by sequencing in a study of response to subunit inactivated influenza vaccine. Broader study findings: The authors suggested that every seasonal influenza vaccination recruits few new T cells.

TCRdb used MiXCR to reprocess the RT-PCR reads, holding one entry per CDR3 protein. The table records hundreds of thousands of distinct CDR3 sequences, 10% to 15% of them present only once. Note on this clonotype: Its matching antigen is unknown.

CDR3 size: 13 residues. Germline CDR1 is MNHEY and CDR2 is SMNVEV (reference sequence). V lost 4 bases and J lost 6; bases outside the gene matches: 1. The material was non-naive T cells sorted from PBMCs, obtained 14 to 15 days before vaccination. The gene calls are TRBV27 and TRBJ1-2, with TRBD1 identical over 11 bases. This TCR was sampled from a man aged 50 to 60 who received an inactivated influenza vaccine. CDR3 residues: CASSWTGGNGYTF. CDR3 coding DNA: TGTGCCAGCAGTTGGACAGGGGGCAATGGCTACACCTTC.